The 22 T cell receptor beta chains listed next were all sequenced from one sample in a study of blood T cell repertoires in COVID-19. Profiled with immunoSEQ multiplex PCR; TCRdb holds only in-frame clones, not every one. The table includes about 250,000 clones, 70% to 90% detected once. Sequenced material: PBMCs or T cells enriched from blood (not recorded which). These receptors originate from a woman between 50 and 59 years old with acute COVID-19.

The rearrangement uses TRBV27 and TRBJ2-7; D perhaps matches TRBD2 (7 bases). Germline V gene lookup returns CDR1 MNHEY and CDR2 SMNVEV (reference sequence). Trimming cost V 5 bases and J 3 bases, with 17 bases left between them. The CDR3 covers 15 residues. Here the CDR3 DNA reads TGTGCCAGCAGTAGAGGAGGGGGGGGCCTCTACGAGCAGTACTTC. Its protein product is CASSRGGGGLYEQYF.

The chain has TRBV18 and TRBJ2-3; weak D call: TRBD2 (6 bases). V was trimmed by 1 base and J by 1 base, leaving 9 bases between them. Germline V gene data show CDR1 as KGHSH and CDR2 as LQKENI. This CDR3 has 15 residues. The CDR3 sequence is CASSPRLDGTDTQYF. CDR3 nucleotide sequence: TGTGCCAGCTCACCACGACTAGATGGCACAGATACGCAGTATTTT.

The genes are TRBV6-6 and TRBJ2-7, with 8 bases matching TRBD1. With V trimmed by 6 bases and J by 6 bases, 7 bases remained unmatched. Germline V lookup: CDR1 MNHNY, CDR2 SVGAGI (reference sequence). The length of the CDR3 is 13 residues. CDR3 in amino acids: CASSPDRASEQYF. CDR3 DNA sequence: TGTGCCAGCAGCCCGGACAGGGCCAGCGAGCAGTACTTC.

The V call is TRBV18, the J call TRBJ1-2; TRBD1 agrees at 12 bases. CDR1 KGHSH and CDR2 LQKENI come from the germline V gene. This CDR3 contains 15 residues. V was pared by 3 bases and J by 7 bases, with 6 bases of the junction left unmatched. CDR3 in amino acids: CASSPRGQGAGGYTF. CDR3 DNA: TGTGCCAGCTCACCGAGGGGACAGGGGGCAGGTGGCTACACCTTC.

The rearrangement uses TRBV25-1 and TRBJ1-2, with a weak D call TRBD1 (5 bases). CDR3 size: 13 residues. Trimming pared 3 bases from V and 8 bases from J, leaving 13 bases between. Looked up from germline, CDR1 is MGHDK and CDR2 is SYGVNS. CDR3 sequence: CASSESGLEGYTF. The CDR3 nucleotides are TGTGCCAGCAGTGAGTCAGGGTTGGAAGGCTACACCTTC.

The J gene is TRBJ1-1, the V gene TRBV6-5, with a weak D call TRBD1 (6 bases). CDR1 MNHEY and CDR2 SVGAGI come from the germline V gene. There are 15 residues in the CDR3. Trimming stripped 4 bases from V and 4 bases from J, with 16 bases between. The CDR3 DNA is TGTGCCAGCAGTTCCGGAGGGGGGGCTGGCACTGAAGCTTTCTTT. Translation gives CASSSGGGAGTEAFF.

CDR3 nucleotides: TGCGCCAGCAGTGTTTCCCGGGGGACAGTCTATGGCTACACCTTC. Translated, it gives CASSVSRGTVYGYTF. V and J are TRBV10-2 and TRBJ1-2, with 7 bases that match TRBD1. Trimming removed 4 bases from V and 4 bases from J; junction bases left unmatched: 9. Germline V gene sequence: CDR1 WSHSY, CDR2 SAAADI. The CDR3 contains 15 residues.

The rearrangement joins TRBV18 to TRBJ2-7; 9 positions agree with TRBD1. CDR1 is KGHSH, CDR2 LQKENI, per germline. The CDR3 is made up of 16 amino acids. V shed 0 bases and J 4 bases; nucleotides not matched to a gene: 7. This chain's CDR3 is CASSPPSGTGPYEQYF. The CDR3 DNA reads TGTGCCAGCTCACCACCGAGTGGGACAGGGCCATACGAGCAGTACTTC. The whole variable domain, filled in from reference TRBV18 and TRBJ2-7, reads NAGVMQNPRHLVRRRGQEARLRCSPMKGHSHVYWYRQLPEEGLKFMVYLQKENIIDESGMPKERFSAEFPKEGPSILRIQQVVRGDSAAYFCASSPPSGTGPYEQYFGPGTRLTVT.

Written as DNA, the CDR3 is TGTGCCAGCTCCCGGGGGGAAGAGAACACTGAAGCTTTCTTT. Translating gives CASSRGEENTEAFF. J is TRBJ1-1 and V is TRBV18; possible D gene TRBD1, 5 bases. Germline V gene sequence: CDR1 KGHSH, CDR2 LQKENI. This CDR3 contains 14 residues. Trimming removed 6 bases at V and 1 base at J, with 12 bases between.

V gene TRBV3-1 (or the pseudogene TRBV3-2) combines with J gene TRBJ2-5, with a weak D call TRBD1 (6 bases). The CDR3 contains 13 residues. The germline CDR1 and CDR2 sequences are LGHDT and YNNKEL (reference sequence). V lost 8 bases and J lost 3, with 13 bases in between. CDR3 in DNA: TGTGCCAGCGTGGCAGGGGCGAAAGAGACCCAGTACTTC. Protein product: CASVAGAKETQYF.

The gene calls are TRBV10-2 and TRBJ1-5; D not certain. The germline gives CDR1 WSHSY, CDR2 SAAADI. The CDR3 contains 15 residues. Trimming left V 3 bases short and J 0 bases short, with 9 bases between. The CDR3 reads CASSETVNSNQPQHF. The DNA of the CDR3 is TGCGCCAGCAGTGAAACGGTTAATAGCAATCAGCCCCAGCATTTT.

V gene TRBV5-4 combines with J gene TRBJ1-3; tentative D call: TRBD1 (5 bases). CDR3 length: 13 amino acids. Germline CDR1 and CDR2: SGHNT and YYREEE (reference sequence). With 0 bases removed from V and 7 bases from J, the gap between germline ends came to 8 bases. CDR3 sequence: CASSLDRLNTIYF. In DNA form, the CDR3 reads TGTGCCAGCAGCTTGGACAGGCTCAACACCATATATTTT.

This clone has a handful of counts. The rearrangement joins TRBV5-5 to TRBJ1-2; 7 bases fit TRBD1. The CDR3 is 13 residues long. CDR1 is SGHKS and CDR2 is YYEKEE in the germline V gene (reference sequence). V shed 4 bases, J shed 6 bases, and the junction held 6 bases outside the gene matches. This chain's CDR3 is CASSPQDRHGYTF. The CDR3 DNA is TGTGCCAGCAGCCCCCAGGACAGGCATGGCTACACCTTC. The full variable domain, its missing parts supplied by reference TRBV5-5 and TRBJ1-2, is DAGVTQSPTHLIKTRGQQVTLRCSPISGHKSVSWYQQVLGQGPQFIFQYYEKEERGRGNFPDRFSARQFPNYSSELNVNALLLGDSALYLCASSPQDRHGYTFGSGTRLTVV.

The chain couples TRBV2 to TRBJ1-5; weak D call: TRBD1 (6 bases). V was shortened by 3 bases and J by 5 bases, with 8 bases between the two germline ends. There are 13 residues in the CDR3. CDR1 SNHLY and CDR2 FYNNEI come from the germline V gene. Here the CDR3 DNA reads TGTGCCAGCAGTGACAGGGGTTATCAGCCCCAGCATTTT. As protein: CASSDRGYQPQHF.

The chain joins TRBV9 to TRBJ1-1, with 8 nucleotides matching TRBD1. The CDR3 has 17 residues. Per the germline V gene, CDR1 is SGDLS and CDR2 is YYNGEE. Trimming removed 1 base from V and 1 base from J; junction bases left unmatched: 9. The CDR3 spells CASSVSRDRTGNTEAFF. For the CDR3, the DNA is TGTGCCAGCAGCGTATCCCGGGACAGGACTGGGAACACTGAAGCTTTCTTT.

This clone was counted once. V and J are TRBV3-1 (or the pseudogene TRBV3-2) and TRBJ1-2, with D hard to call. The CDR3 has 14 amino acids. Per germline, CDR1 LGHDT and CDR2 YNNKEL (reference sequence). V lost 4 bases to trimming and J lost 1 base, with 10 bases between them. The DNA of the CDR3 is TGTGCCAGCAGCCCCTTGCGGGGTAACTATGGCTACACCTTC. Translating gives CASSPLRGNYGYTF.

V and J are TRBV2 and TRBJ1-2, with 10 nucleotides matching TRBD1. Germline values: CDR1 SNHLY, CDR2 FYNNEI. There are 15 residues in the CDR3. V was clipped by 3 bases and J by 3 bases; unmatched bases: 4. CDR3 protein: CASSEGQGYDYGYTF. The CDR3 DNA sequence: TGTGCCAGCAGTGAGGGACAGGGGTATGACTATGGCTACACCTTC.

V is TRBV7-2 and J is TRBJ1-3; TRBD1 aligns across 8 bases. This CDR3 comprises 17 residues. Germline V lookup: CDR1 SGHTA, CDR2 FQGNSA. The V and J ends lost 4 bases and 0 bases, in that order; junction bases with no gene match: 8. CDR3 amino acids: CASSSPRDRSSGNTIYF. The CDR3 DNA is TGTGCCAGCAGCTCCCCCCGGGACAGGTCCTCTGGAAACACCATATATTTT.

The genes are TRBV20-1 and TRBJ1-2, with TRBD1 matching 11 bases. V lost 3 bases to trimming and J lost 7 bases; unmatched junction nucleotides: 7. Germline V CDR1 and CDR2: DFQATT, SNEGSKA (reference sequence). CDR3 length: 14 residues. The CDR3 DNA follows: TGCAGTGCTAGTGGACAGGGGGCGCGGGGTGGCTACACCTTC. It codes for CSASGQGARGGYTF.

CDR3: CASSLDSGVGYTF. CDR3 DNA sequence: TGCGCCAGCAGCTTGGATTCAGGGGTTGGCTACACCTTC. The chain couples TRBV5-1 to TRBJ1-2, with D possibly TRBD1 on 6 matching bases. The CDR3 is made up of 13 amino acids. Germline loops: CDR1 SGHRS, CDR2 YFSETQ. The V end was cut by 0 bases, the J end by 7 bases, with 10 bases between.

The chain uses TRBV5-6 and TRBJ1-2; D possibly corresponds to TRBD1 (5 bases). This CDR3 is 14 amino acids long. The V gene's germline CDR1 is SGHDT and CDR2 YYEEEE. V lost 3 bases and J lost 5, with 14 bases in between. CDR3 sequence: CASSSPRGGYGYTF. The CDR3 coding sequence is TGTGCCAGCAGCTCCCCCCGGGGGGGATATGGCTACACCTTC.

The CDR3 reads CASSPLPSSSGANVLTF. In nucleotides, the CDR3 is TGTGCCAGCTCACCCCTTCCGTCCAGCTCTGGGGCCAACGTCCTGACTTTC. The chain links TRBV18 to TRBJ2-6, with D unclear. The CDR3 totals 17 residues. CDR1 and CDR2 from the germline V gene are KGHSH and LQKENI. Deletions cut 3 bases from V and 0 bases from J, with 12 bases between. Supplemented by reference TRBV18 and TRBJ2-6, the full variable domain reads NAGVMQNPRHLVRRRGQEARLRCSPMKGHSHVYWYRQLPEEGLKFMVYLQKENIIDESGMPKERFSAEFPKEGPSILRIQQVVRGDSAAYFCASSPLPSSSGANVLTFGAGSRLTVL.